This T cell receptor beta chain was sequenced for a study of CD8+ T cells in alopecia areata. Across the whole study: Treated patients were given oral tofacitinib, which was dosed at 5 to 10 mg twice daily.

About this clone: Its antigen is still unknown.

Notes on the study in general: Tofacitinib delivered significant drops in scalp clonality and in expanded CD8+ clones among the top 100.

Treatment denoted: oral pan-JAK inhibitor, 5-10 mg twice daily. Lesional scalp tissue (obtained by punch biopsy) and peripheral blood were collected from alopecia areata patients. RNA, once extracted, was reverse transcribed into cDNA for use as the sequencing template. Using immunoSEQ multiplex PCR, the repertoire was profiled, and TCRdb retains in-frame clones only, with some absent. This table holds some 110,000 clones, about 61% found once. The sample in question was CD8+ T cells sorted from blood, obtained at week 4, from a patient treated with tofacitinib. The source of this sequence is a human donor with alopecia areata.

CDR3 bases: TGTGCCAGCAGCCAAGTGGCCGGGGAGGGGGAGCAGTTCTTC. Translation gives CASSQVAGEGEQFF. The chain is built from TRBV4-2 and TRBJ2-1, with 7 bases lining up with TRBD2. Germline V CDR1 and CDR2: LGHNA, YNFKEQ. The trim removed 1 base at V and 10 bases at J, leaving 7 bases unmatched. This CDR3 is 14 amino acids long.